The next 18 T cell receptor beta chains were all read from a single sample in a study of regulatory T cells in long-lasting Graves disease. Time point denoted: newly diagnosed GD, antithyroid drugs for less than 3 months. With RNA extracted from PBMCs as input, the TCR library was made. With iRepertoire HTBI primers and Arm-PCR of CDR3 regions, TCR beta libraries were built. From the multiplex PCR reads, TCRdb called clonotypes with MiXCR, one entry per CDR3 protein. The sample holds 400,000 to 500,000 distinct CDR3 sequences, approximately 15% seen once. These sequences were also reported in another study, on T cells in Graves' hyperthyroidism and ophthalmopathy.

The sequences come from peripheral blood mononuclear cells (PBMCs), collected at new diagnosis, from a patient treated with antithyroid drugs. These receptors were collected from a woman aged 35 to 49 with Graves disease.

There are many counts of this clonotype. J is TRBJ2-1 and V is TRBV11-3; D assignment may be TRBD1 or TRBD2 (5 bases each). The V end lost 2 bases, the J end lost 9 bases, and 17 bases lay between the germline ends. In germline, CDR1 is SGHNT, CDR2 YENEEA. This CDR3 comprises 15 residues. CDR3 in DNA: TGTGCCAGCAGCTTACGGGACGACGCTTTGGGTGAGCAGTTCTTC. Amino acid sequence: CASSLRDDALGEQFF.

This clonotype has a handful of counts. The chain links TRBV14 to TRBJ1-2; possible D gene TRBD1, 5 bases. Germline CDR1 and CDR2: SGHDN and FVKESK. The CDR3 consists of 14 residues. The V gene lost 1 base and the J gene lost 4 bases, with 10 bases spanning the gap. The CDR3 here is CASSQARGAYGYTF. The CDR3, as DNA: TGTGCCAGCAGCCAAGCGAGGGGCGCCTATGGCTACACCTTC.

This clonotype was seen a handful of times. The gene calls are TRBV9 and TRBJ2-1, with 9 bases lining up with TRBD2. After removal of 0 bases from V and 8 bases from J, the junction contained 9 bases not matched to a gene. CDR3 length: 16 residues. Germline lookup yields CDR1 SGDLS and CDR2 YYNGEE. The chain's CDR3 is CASSVEAREGGDEQFF. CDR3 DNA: TGTGCCAGCAGCGTAGAAGCGCGGGAGGGCGGAGATGAGCAGTTCTTC.

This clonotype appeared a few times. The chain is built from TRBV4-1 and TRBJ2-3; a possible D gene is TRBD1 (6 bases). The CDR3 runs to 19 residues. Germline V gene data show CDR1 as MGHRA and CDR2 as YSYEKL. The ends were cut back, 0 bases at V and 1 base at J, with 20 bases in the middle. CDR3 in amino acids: CASSQEGQGLRGGTDTQYF. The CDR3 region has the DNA TGCGCCAGCAGCCAAGAGGGTCAGGGGCTGAGGGGTGGCACAGATACGCAGTATTTT.

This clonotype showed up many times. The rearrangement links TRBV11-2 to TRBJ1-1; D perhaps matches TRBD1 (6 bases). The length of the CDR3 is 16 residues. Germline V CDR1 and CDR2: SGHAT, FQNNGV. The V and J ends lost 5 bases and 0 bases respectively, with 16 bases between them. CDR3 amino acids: CASSHRQVAMNTEAFF. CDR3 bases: TGTGCCAGCAGCCACCGACAGGTTGCGATGAACACTGAAGCTTTCTTT.

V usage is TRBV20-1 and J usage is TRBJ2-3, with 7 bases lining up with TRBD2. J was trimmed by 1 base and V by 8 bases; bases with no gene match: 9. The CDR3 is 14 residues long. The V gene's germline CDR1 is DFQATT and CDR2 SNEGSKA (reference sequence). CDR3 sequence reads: CSWAGAIGTDTQYF. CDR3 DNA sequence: TGCAGTTGGGCGGGAGCTATCGGCACAGATACGCAGTATTTT.

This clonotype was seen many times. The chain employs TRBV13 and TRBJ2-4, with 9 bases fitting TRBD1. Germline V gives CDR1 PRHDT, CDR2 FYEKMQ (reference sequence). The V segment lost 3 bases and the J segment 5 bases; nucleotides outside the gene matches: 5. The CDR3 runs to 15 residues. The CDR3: CASSLGDREQNIQYF. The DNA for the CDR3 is TGTGCCAGCAGCTTGGGGGACAGGGAACAAAACATTCAGTACTTC.

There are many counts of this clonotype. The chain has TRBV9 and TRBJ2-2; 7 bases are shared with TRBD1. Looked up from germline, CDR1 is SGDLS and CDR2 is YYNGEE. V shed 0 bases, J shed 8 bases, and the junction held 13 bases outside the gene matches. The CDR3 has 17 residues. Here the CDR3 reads CASSVESGRGSSGELFF. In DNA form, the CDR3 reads TGTGCCAGCAGCGTAGAAAGCGGCAGGGGGTCGTCTGGGGAGCTGTTTTTT.

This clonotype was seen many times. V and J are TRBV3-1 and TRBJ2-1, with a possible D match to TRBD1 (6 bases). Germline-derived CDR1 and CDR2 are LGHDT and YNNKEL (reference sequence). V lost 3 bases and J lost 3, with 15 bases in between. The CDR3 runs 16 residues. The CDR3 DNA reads TGTGCCAGCAGCCATACAAGCCAGGGGAACTACAATGAGCAGTTCTTC. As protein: CASSHTSQGNYNEQFF.

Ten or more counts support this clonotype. The CDR3 spells CASRSQRWANIQYF. The CDR3 bases are TGTGCCAGCAGATCACAAAGGTGGGCAAACATTCAGTACTTC. The genes are TRBV28 and TRBJ2-4; D not certain. In germline, CDR1 is MDHEN, CDR2 SYDVKM. CDR3 size: 14 residues. Trimming took 6 bases from V and 6 from J, leaving 15 bases between them. The whole variable domain, remainder taken from reference TRBV28 and TRBJ2-4, is DVKVTQSSRYLVKRTGEKVFLECVQDMDHENMFWYRQDPGLGLRLIYFSYDVKMKEKGDIPEGYSVSREKKERFSLILESASTNQTSMYLCASRSQRWANIQYFGAGTRLSVL.

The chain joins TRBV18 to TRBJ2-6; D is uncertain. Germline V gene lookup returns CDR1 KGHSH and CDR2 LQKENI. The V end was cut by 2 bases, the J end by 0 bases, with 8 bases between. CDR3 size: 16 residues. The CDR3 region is CASSPEDFSGANVLTF. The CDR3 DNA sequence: TGTGCCAGCTCACCAGAAGATTTCTCTGGGGCCAACGTCCTGACTTTC.

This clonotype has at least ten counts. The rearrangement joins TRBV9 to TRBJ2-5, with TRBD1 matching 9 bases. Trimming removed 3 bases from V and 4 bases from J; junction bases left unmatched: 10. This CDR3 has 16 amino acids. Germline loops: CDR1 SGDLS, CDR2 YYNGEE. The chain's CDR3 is CASSAGRTGEPETQYF. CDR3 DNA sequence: TGTGCCAGCAGCGCCGGACGGACAGGGGAACCAGAGACCCAGTACTTC.

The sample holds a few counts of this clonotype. The CDR3 protein is CAWSAGDFHEQYF. The CDR3 nucleotides are TGTGCCTGGAGTGCAGGGGATTTCCACGAGCAGTACTTC. This rearrangement joins TRBV30 to TRBJ2-7; D is possibly TRBD1 (6 bases). Germline V gene data show CDR1 as GTSNPN and CDR2 as SVGIG (reference sequence). CDR3 length equals 13 residues. V was cut by 1 base and J by 5 bases, with 12 bases left in between.

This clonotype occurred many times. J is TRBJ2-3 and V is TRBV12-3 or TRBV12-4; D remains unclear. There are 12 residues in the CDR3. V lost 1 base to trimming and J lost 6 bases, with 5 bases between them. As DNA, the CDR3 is TGTGCCAGCAGTTTAGGTATGGATACGCAGTATTTT. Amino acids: CASSLGMDTQYF.

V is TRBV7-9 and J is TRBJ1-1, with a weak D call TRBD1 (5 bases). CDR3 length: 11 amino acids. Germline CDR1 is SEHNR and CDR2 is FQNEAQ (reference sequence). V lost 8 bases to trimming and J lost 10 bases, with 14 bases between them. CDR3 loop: CASGISGLAFF. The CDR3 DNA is TGTGCCAGCGGCATCTCGGGACTAGCTTTCTTT.

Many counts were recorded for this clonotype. CDR3 residues: CASSPIRTGDTQYF. The CDR3 coding sequence is TGTGCCAGCAGTCCGATCAGGACAGGGGATACGCAGTATTTT. The chain combines TRBV6-1 with TRBJ2-3, with 8 bases matching TRBD1. The germline CDR1 and CDR2 sequences are MNHNS and SASEGT. V was clipped by 5 bases and J by 6 bases; unmatched bases: 7. The CDR3 is 14 residues long.

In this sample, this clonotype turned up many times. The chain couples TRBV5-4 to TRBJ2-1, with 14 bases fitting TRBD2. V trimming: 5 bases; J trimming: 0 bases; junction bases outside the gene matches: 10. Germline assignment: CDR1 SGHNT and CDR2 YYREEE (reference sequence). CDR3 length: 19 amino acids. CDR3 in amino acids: CASRPLSGTSGGSYNEQFF. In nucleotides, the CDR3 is TGTGCCAGCAGACCACTATCCGGGACTAGCGGGGGCTCCTACAATGAGCAGTTCTTC.

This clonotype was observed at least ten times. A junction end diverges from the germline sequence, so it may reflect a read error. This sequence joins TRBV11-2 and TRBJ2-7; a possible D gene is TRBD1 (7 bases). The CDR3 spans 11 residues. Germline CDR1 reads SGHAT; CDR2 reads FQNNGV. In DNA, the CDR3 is TGTGCCAGCAGCCAGGGGGACTGTCCCTTCTTC. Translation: CASSQGDCPFF.